A single sample is the source of the 27 T cell receptor beta chains below, sequenced in a study of cytomegalovirus exposure and HLA in healthy donors. Primers for the PCR totalled 60 Vbeta and 13 Jbeta. The data were produced by immunoSEQ multiplex PCR, yet TCRdb's version contains in-frame clones alone and is incomplete. The sample includes over 200,000 clones, around 73% of them seen just once. Sequenced sample: PBMCs. The source of these receptors is a male donor in good health and CMV-seronegative.

The gene calls are TRBV19 and TRBJ1-1, with 10 bases that match TRBD1. The ends lost 4 bases at V and 6 bases at J; junction bases unmatched: 5. The CDR3 is 14 amino acids. Germline values: CDR1 LNHDA, CDR2 SQIVND (reference sequence). CDR3 in amino acids: CASSTGTGVSEAFF. The CDR3 DNA reads TGTGCCAGTAGTACCGGGACAGGGGTTTCTGAAGCTTTCTTT.

The chain is built from TRBV21-1 and TRBJ2-1; the table assigns TRBD2, which was not confirmed against the DNA. TRBV21-1 is a pseudogene locus. The CDR3 length is 15 residues. The CDR3 region is CASGMSGRAPGEQFF. The CDR3 DNA is TGTGCCAGCGGGATGAGCGGGAGGGCCCCTGGTGAGCAGTTCTTC.

This clone was picked up one time. The chain carries TRBV6-6 and TRBJ1-1; TRBD1 matches 8 bases. The ends lost 3 bases at V and 1 base at J; junction bases unmatched: 1. The length of the CDR3 is 14 residues. Germline values: CDR1 MNHNY, CDR2 SVGAGI (reference sequence). This CDR3 is CASSYTGGNTEAFF. In nucleotides, the CDR3 is TGTGCCAGCAGTTATACAGGGGGGAACACTGAAGCTTTCTTT.

The V gene is TRBV15, the J gene TRBJ2-3; weak D call: TRBD2 (6 bases). Trimming took 2 bases from V and 5 from J, leaving 20 bases between them. CDR3 length: 17 amino acids. Germline-derived CDR1 and CDR2 are LNHNV and YYDKDF (reference sequence). CDR3 protein: CATSRPLGGGVGDTQYF. Written as DNA, the CDR3 is TGTGCCACCAGCAGACCCCTTGGGGGAGGAGTGGGAGATACGCAGTATTTT.

The V call is TRBV6-1, the J call TRBJ2-5; unclear D gene. The CDR3 is 14 amino acids. CDR1 MNHNS and CDR2 SASEGT come from the germline V gene. V lost 2 bases to trimming and J lost 7 bases, with 14 bases between them. As DNA, the CDR3 is TGTGCCAGCAGTGAATCGTGGCGATCGGGGACCCAGTACTTC. Protein product: CASSESWRSGTQYF.

The rearrangement links TRBV5-5 to TRBJ2-7; 7 bases are a match to TRBD1. Losses at the gene ends were 0 bases for V and 7 bases for J; bases not matched to a gene: 7. CDR3 length: 14 amino acids. CDR1 and CDR2 from the germline V gene are SGHKS and YYEKEE (reference sequence). CDR3 DNA sequence: TGTGCCAGCAGCTTGGACAGGGGACGCTTAGAGCAGTACTTC. This codes for CASSLDRGRLEQYF.

The chain is built from TRBV4-1 and TRBJ2-1, with unresolved D. From germline, CDR1 is MGHRA and CDR2 YSYEKL. The CDR3 totals 17 residues. V lost 0 bases and J 0 bases, leaving 12 bases between the germline ends. The DNA for the CDR3 is TGCGCCAGCAGCCAAGATCAGCGCGGTCACTCCTACAATGAGCAGTTCTTC. This gives the protein CASSQDQRGHSYNEQFF.

The chain employs TRBV5-1 and TRBJ2-1; 10 bases are a match to TRBD1. The V and J ends lost 4 bases and 9 bases, in that order; junction bases with no gene match: 7. Germline V gene lookup returns CDR1 SGHRS and CDR2 YFSETQ. This CDR3 is built from 14 residues. The CDR3 DNA sequence: TGCGCCAGCAGCCCTGGACAGGGGGAAGGTGAGCAGTTCTTC. Encoded protein: CASSPGQGEGEQFF.

The chain recombines TRBV4-1 with TRBJ2-7; TRBD1 aligns across 7 bases. V gave up 1 base and J gave up 4 bases; unmatched junction bases: 4. The CDR3 is 14 residues long. The germline CDR1 and CDR2 sequences are MGHRA and YSYEKL. CDR3 DNA sequence: TGCGCCAGCAGCCAAGGGACAGGAGTTTACGAGCAGTACTTC. It translates to CASSQGTGVYEQYF.

The gene calls are TRBV7-9 and TRBJ2-4; D ambiguous. V was clipped by 7 bases and J by 7 bases, with 17 bases between them. Germline lookup yields CDR1 SEHNR and CDR2 FQNEAQ (reference sequence). The CDR3 length is 14 residues. For the CDR3, the DNA is TGTGCCAGCAACAACGCCGGAGCCATGAACATTCAGTACTTC. Amino acids: CASNNAGAMNIQYF.

About this clone itself: In the same sample, other DNA sequences code for this CDR3. J is TRBJ2-5 and V is TRBV20-1, with D unresolved. Germline assignment: CDR1 DFQATT and CDR2 SNEGSKA (reference sequence). This CDR3 comprises 11 residues. V gave up 1 base and J gave up 4 bases, with 4 bases separating them. CDR3 DNA sequence: TGCAGTGCTAGAGCCCGAGAGACCCAGTACTTC. It specifies CSARARETQYF.

The genes are TRBV9 and TRBJ2-7; D might be TRBD1 (7 bases). Germline V lookup: CDR1 SGDLS, CDR2 YYNGEE. V was cut by 0 bases and J by 5 bases, with 15 bases left in between. CDR3 size: 15 residues. The CDR3 loop is CASSVVGGGRDEQYF. The DNA of the CDR3 is TGTGCCAGCAGCGTAGTAGGAGGGGGCAGAGACGAGCAGTACTTC.

The chain carries TRBV6-1 and TRBJ2-7; D might be TRBD2 (6 bases). Trimming stripped 5 bases from V and 6 bases from J, with 17 bases between. The V gene's germline CDR1 is MNHNS and CDR2 SASEGT. The CDR3 is made up of 14 amino acids. The CDR3 reads CASSTRLVVREQYF. CDR3 nucleotide sequence: TGTGCCAGCAGTACCCGACTAGTTGTGCGCGAGCAGTACTTC.

The rearrangement joins TRBV18 to TRBJ2-7; TRBD1 is a possible D gene (6 bases). The CDR3 is made up of 13 amino acids. Germline V gene data show CDR1 as KGHSH and CDR2 as LQKENI. Trimming cost V 6 bases and J 4 bases, with 13 bases left between them. CDR3 DNA sequence: TGTGCCAGCTCTGCGGACAGAAGATACGAGCAGTACTTC. It codes for CASSADRRYEQYF.

This CDR3 reads CSVVGYEQYF. The CDR3 nucleotides read TGCAGCGTTGTCGGGTACGAGCAGTACTTC. The rearrangement links TRBV29-1 to TRBJ2-7; D gene ambiguous. This CDR3 region has 10 residues. Germline V gene lookup returns CDR1 SQVTM and CDR2 ANQGSEA. The V and J ends lost 4 bases and 4 bases respectively, with 5 bases between them.

The J gene is TRBJ1-5, the V gene TRBV29-1; the D gene is possibly TRBD1 (6 bases). In germline, CDR1 is SQVTM, CDR2 ANQGSEA. CDR3 length: 13 amino acids. V lost 4 bases and J lost 3, with 10 bases in between. The CDR3 nucleotides are TGCAGCGTTGCTACAGGGATCAATCAGCCCCAGCATTTT. Amino acid sequence: CSVATGINQPQHF.

V and J are TRBV2 and TRBJ2-2; weak D call: TRBD2 (6 bases). This CDR3 is built from 16 residues. CDR1 and CDR2 from the germline V gene are SNHLY and FYNNEI. The V end was cut by 4 bases, the J end by 2 bases, with 14 bases between. CDR3 in DNA: TGTGCCAGCAGTGTCGTCGGGAGTGCCAACACCGGGGAGCTGTTTTTT. Protein: CASSVVGSANTGELFF.

The chain combines TRBV15 with TRBJ1-2; 10 bases agree with TRBD1. The CDR3 sequence is 16 residues long. V lost 2 bases to trimming and J lost 8 bases; unmatched junction nucleotides: 11. The germline gives CDR1 LNHNV, CDR2 YYDKDF (reference sequence). The CDR3 region has the DNA TGTGCCACCAGCAGACCGCAGACAGGGGGCAGTGGGGGCTACACCTTC. Protein product: CATSRPQTGGSGGYTF.

The chain has TRBV30 and TRBJ1-2; possible D gene TRBD1, 5 bases. Germline CDR1 reads GTSNPN; CDR2 reads SVGIG (reference sequence). The V gene lost 5 bases and the J gene lost 4 bases, with 17 bases spanning the gap. The CDR3 sequence is 14 residues long. CDR3 protein: CAWWGGAGSYGYTF. In nucleotides, the CDR3 is TGTGCCTGGTGGGGAGGGGCCGGTTCCTATGGCTACACCTTC.

The chain recombines TRBV28 with TRBJ2-6; D not resolved. The CDR3 has 15 amino acids. Germline lookup yields CDR1 MDHEN and CDR2 SYDVKM. V was cut by 5 bases and J by 0 bases, with 8 bases left in between. The CDR3 here is CASSIHSSGANVLTF. In DNA form, the CDR3 reads TGTGCCAGCAGTATTCACAGCTCTGGGGCCAACGTCCTGACTTTC.

The rearrangement joins TRBV30 to TRBJ1-3; a weak D match, TRBD1 (5 bases). This CDR3 has 13 amino acids. From germline, CDR1 is GTSNPN and CDR2 SVGIG (reference sequence). Between the trimmed V and J ends, which lost 6 bases and 1 base, there was a span of 10 bases. CDR3 sequence reads: CACNKGSGNTIYF. CDR3 sequence (DNA): TGTGCCTGCAATAAGGGGTCTGGAAACACCATATATTTT.

This clone was seen more than once but under ten times. The V call is TRBV2, the J call TRBJ2-1, with D unresolved. Germline values: CDR1 SNHLY, CDR2 FYNNEI. The CDR3 has 14 residues. With 6 bases removed from V and 1 base from J, the gap between germline ends came to 10 bases. The CDR3 DNA is TGTGCCAGCAGGCCCCTTGAGTCCTACAATGAGCAGTTCTTC. Protein product: CASRPLESYNEQFF.

The chain has TRBV7-2 and TRBJ2-2; 10 positions match TRBD2. Germline V gene sequence: CDR1 SGHTA, CDR2 FQGNSA. The CDR3 has 16 amino acids. V lost 2 bases and J lost 2; bases outside the gene matches: 2. The CDR3 reads CASSLPSGSNTGELFF. CDR3 sequence (DNA): TGTGCCAGCAGCTTACCTAGCGGGAGCAACACCGGGGAGCTGTTTTTT.

Comment on this clone: At one end, the junction sequence differs from germline, possibly due to a read error. The chain links TRBV7-9 to TRBJ2-2; 10 positions agree with TRBD1. This CDR3 comprises 14 residues. In germline, CDR1 is SEHNR, CDR2 FQNEAQ (reference sequence). This CDR3 reads CASILGQGAGELFF. The CDR3 coding sequence is TGTGCCAGCATCTTAGGACAGGGGGCCGGGGAGCTGTTTTTT.

The V call is TRBV6-1, the J call TRBJ1-6, with TRBD1 matching over 7 bases. The V gene's germline CDR1 is MNHNS and CDR2 SASEGT. V was pared by 2 bases and J by 9 bases, with 7 bases of the junction left unmatched. The CDR3 is 15 residues long. The CDR3 loop is CASSEWTGRGSPLHF. CDR3 nucleotides: TGTGCCAGCAGTGAATGGACAGGAAGGGGTTCACCCCTCCACTTT.

The chain has TRBV18 and TRBJ2-1; D is undetermined. Germline values: CDR1 KGHSH, CDR2 LQKENI. Trimming stripped 3 bases from V and 9 bases from J, with 9 bases between. The CDR3 has 12 residues. The CDR3 region has the DNA TGTGCCAGCTCACCCCGCGGCGGTGAGCAGTTCTTC. Its translation: CASSPRGGEQFF.

This clone was recorded only once. The chain employs TRBV9 and TRBJ1-3; D may be TRBD1 (6 bases). This CDR3 has 17 residues. The V end was cut by 1 base, the J end by 2 bases, with 16 bases between. Germline V lookup: CDR1 SGDLS, CDR2 YYNGEE. The CDR3 region has the DNA TGTGCCAGCAGCGTAAATTCTAAGGGGGTAACTGGAAACACCATATATTTT. It is translated as CASSVNSKGVTGNTIYF. Drawing the rest from reference TRBV9 and TRBJ1-3, the complete variable domain is DSGVTQTPKHLITATGQRVTLRCSPRSGDLSVYWYQQSLDQGLQFLIQYYNGEERAKGNILERFSAQQFPDLHSELNLSSLELGDSALYFCASSVNSKGVTGNTIYFGEGSWLTVV.